Listed below are T cell receptor beta chains from one sample, sequenced in a study of cytomegalovirus exposure and HLA in healthy donors. Clones were read by immunoSEQ multiplex PCR, and TCRdb kept only the in-frame ones, dropping some. The sample comprises 150,000 to 200,000 clones, around 83% of which are singletons, and about 1.7% rests with the top ten. The sequencing input was PBMCs. The receptor set was obtained from a woman younger than 35 in good health and CMV-seronegative. Each CDR3 is given with its conserved first and last residue. D genes are given only for firm matches. Clone size is not always given. Where it is, it says once, few, many or a class for expanded clones.

j_gene | abundance | d_gene | v_gene | CDR3aa | CDR3nt
TRBJ1-2 | - | - | TRBV6-5 | CASSQGERYTF | TGTGCCAGCAGCCAAGGAGAGAGGTACACCTTC
TRBJ2-2 | - | TRBD2 | TRBV4-2 | CASSQESGSHGELFF | TGTGCCAGCAGCCAGGAGAGCGGGAGTCACGGGGAGCTGTTTTTT
TRBJ2-7 | - | TRBD1 | TRBV5-6 | CASNLLSGTGSYEQYF | TGTGCCAGCAACCTGCTATCCGGGACAGGATCCTACGAGCAGTACTTC
TRBJ1-4 | many | TRBD1 | TRBV5-4 | CASSLGQGGKLFF | TGTGCCAGCAGCCTCGGACAGGGAGGAAAACTGTTTTTT
TRBJ2-5 | - | TRBD2 | TRBV4-3 | CASSQGASGAETQYF | TGCGCCAGCAGCCAAGGGGCTAGCGGGGCGGAGACCCAGTACTTC
TRBJ1-1 | - | - | TRBV15 | CATSREQMNTEAFF | TGTGCCACCAGCAGAGAACAGATGAACACTGAAGCTTTCTTT
TRBJ2-2 | few | - | TRBV30 | CAWNHPGGELFF | TGTGCCTGGAACCACCCGGGGGGGGAGCTGTTTTTT
TRBJ2-2 | - | TRBD2 | TRBV27 | CASSLVGLAGGPGTGELFF | TGTGCCAGCAGTTTAGTGGGACTAGCGGGAGGGCCCGGAACCGGGGAGCTGTTTTTT
TRBJ1-5 | - | TRBD1 | TRBV4-3 | CASSQGQGGYSNQPQHF | TGCGCCAGCAGCCAAGGGCAGGGGGGATATAGCAATCAGCCCCAGCATTTT
TRBJ2-3 | - | - | TRBV13 | CASSFSSTDTQYF | TGTGCCAGCAGCTTCTCTAGCACAGATACGCAGTATTTT
TRBJ2-1 | few | TRBD1 | TRBV5-1 | CASSLGQGSYNEQFF | TGCGCCAGCAGCTTAGGACAGGGCTCCTACAATGAGCAGTTCTTC
TRBJ2-5 | - | - | TRBV21-1 | CASSKPAGTECGETQYF | TGTGCCAGCAGCAAACCAGCGGGGACTGAGTGCGGGGAGACCCAGTACTTC
TRBJ2-2 | few | - | TRBV6-5 | CASTQGVGTGELFF | TGTGCCAGCACCCAAGGGGTAGGAACCGGGGAGCTGTTTTTT
TRBJ2-6 | - | TRBD1 | TRBV28 | CASSPRDRGGGGANVLTF | TGTGCCAGCAGCCCCCGGGACAGGGGAGGAGGTGGGGCCAACGTCCTGACTTTC
TRBJ2-5 | - | - | TRBV7-9 | CASSLYRVTQETQYF | TGTGCCAGCAGCTTATACCGGGTAACCCAAGAGACCCAGTACTTC
TRBJ2-7 | - | TRBD1 | TRBV28 | CASSAVGQDFYEQYF | TGTGCCAGCAGCGCAGTGGGACAGGATTTCTACGAGCAGTACTTC
TRBJ2-7 | - | - | TRBV29-1 | CSVEGGEKEAYEQYF | TGCAGCGTTGAAGGGGGGGAGAAAGAGGCCTACGAGCAGTACTTC
TRBJ1-2 | - | TRBD1 | TRBV18 | CASSPIRDSSYGYTF | TGTGCCAGCTCACCTATCCGGGACAGCTCCTATGGCTACACCTTC
TRBJ1-2 | - | - | TRBV11-2 | CASSLAAGYGYTF | TGTGCCAGCAGCTTAGCGGCAGGGTATGGCTACACCTTC
TRBJ2-1 | - | TRBD2 | TRBV18 | CASSPASGRGNEQFF | TGTGCCAGCTCACCAGCTAGCGGGAGGGGCAATGAGCAGTTCTTC
TRBJ1-5 | - | - | TRBV28 | CASSLERLGNQPQHF | TGTGCCAGCAGTTTAGAGCGGCTAGGCAATCAGCCCCAGCATTTT
TRBJ1-2 | few | TRBD1 | TRBV11-2 | CASSYGTAYGYTF | TGTGCCAGCAGCTATGGGACAGCGTATGGCTACACCTTC
TRBJ2-1 | - | TRBD2 | TRBV4-3 | CASSILAGGEYNEQFF | TGCGCCAGCAGCATTCTAGCGGGAGGGGAGTACAATGAGCAGTTCTTC
TRBJ2-3 | - | TRBD2 | TRBV11-2 | CASSLTSGRSTDTQYF | TGTGCCAGCAGCCTCACTAGCGGGAGGAGCACAGATACGCAGTATTTT
TRBJ2-2 | - | - | TRBV15 | CATSRGAWGGDTGELFF | TGTGCCACCAGCAGAGGAGCCTGGGGGGGCGACACCGGGGAGCTGTTTTTT
TRBJ1-4 | - | - | TRBV5-1 | CASSLAGVNEKLFF | TGCGCCAGCAGCTTGGCAGGGGTTAATGAAAAACTGTTTTTT
TRBJ2-1 | few | TRBD1 | TRBV4-2 | CASSQGGQSSYNEQFF | TGTGCCAGCAGCCAAGGGGGACAGTCCTCCTACAATGAGCAGTTCTTC
TRBJ1-6 | - | - | TRBV10-2 | CASLGTGSYNSPLHF | TGCGCCAGCCTTGGTACAGGATCCTATAATTCACCCCTCCACTTT
TRBJ1-1 | few | TRBD1 | TRBV5-6 | CASSLEGQGIMNTEAFF | TGTGCCAGCAGCTTGGAGGGACAGGGGATAATGAACACTGAAGCTTTCTTT
TRBJ2-1 | - | TRBD2 | TRBV6-1 | CASSEVALAGGNEQFF | TGTGCCAGCAGTGAAGTGGCACTAGCGGGAGGCAATGAGCAGTTCTTC
TRBJ2-1 | - | - | TRBV27 | CASSLSGLLYSYNEQFF | TGTGCCAGCAGTTTATCCGGACTCCTCTACTCCTACAATGAGCAGTTCTTC
TRBJ2-1 | few | TRBD2 | TRBV4-3 | CASSAFRTSVNEQFF | TGCGCCAGCAGCGCTTTTAGGACTAGTGTCAATGAGCAGTTCTTC
TRBJ1-2 | - | - | TRBV28 | CASSLSSRYGYTF | TGTGCCAGCAGTTTATCGTCCCGCTATGGCTACACCTTC
TRBJ1-1 | once | - | TRBV5-1 | CASRTTREAEAFF | TGCGCCAGCCGTACGACCCGTGAGGCTGAAGCTTTCTTT
TRBJ2-7 | - | - | TRBV29-1 | CSVAWRETNEQYF | TGCAGCGTTGCCTGGCGGGAAACGAACGAGCAGTACTTC
TRBJ2-5 | - | - | TRBV5-1 | CASSLVAGHQETQYF | TGCGCCAGCAGCTTGGTAGCAGGGCATCAAGAGACCCAGTACTTC
TRBJ2-7 | - | TRBD2 | TRBV6-6 | CASTVAGVVYEQYF | TGTGCCAGCACTGTAGCGGGAGTTGTTTACGAGCAGTACTTC
TRBJ2-7 | once | - | TRBV19 | CASISSAYEQYF | TGTGCCAGTATCAGTAGCGCCTACGAGCAGTACTTC
TRBJ2-1 | - | - | TRBV28 | CASSPAAILSGPYNEQFF | TGTGCCAGCAGTCCCGCGGCGATTCTCAGCGGACCGTACAATGAGCAGTTCTTC
TRBJ2-5 | - | - | TRBV7-2 | CASSYSWGVAETQYF | TGTGCCAGCAGCTACTCCTGGGGGGTGGCGGAGACCCAGTACTTC
TRBJ2-7 | - | TRBD2 | TRBV5-1 | CASSLGPGGSYEQYF | TGCGCCAGCAGCTTGGGTCCGGGGGGTTCCTACGAGCAGTACTTC